This record looks at one T cell receptor beta chain sequence and its context. Germline CDR1 is SGHRS and CDR2 is YFSETQ. This CDR3 spans 15 amino acids. Between the trimmed V and J ends, which lost 2 bases and 0 bases, there was a span of 9 bases. The data are from a study of shared clonotypes between healthy human individuals. The table came from immunoSEQ multiplex PCR; TCRdb's copy has only in-frame clones and leaves some out. The sample lists about 480,000 clones; nearly 80% were seen once. The rearrangement uses TRBV5-1 and TRBJ2-1; D not resolved. The receptor's source is a woman in her forties in good health. Some clones in this sample may be carry-over from other donors' samples. Specimen: PBMCs. CDR3 in amino acids: CASSFSTSSYNEQFF. The CDR3 nucleotides are TGCGCCAGCAGCTTTTCGACAAGCTCCTACAATGAGCAGTTCTTC.